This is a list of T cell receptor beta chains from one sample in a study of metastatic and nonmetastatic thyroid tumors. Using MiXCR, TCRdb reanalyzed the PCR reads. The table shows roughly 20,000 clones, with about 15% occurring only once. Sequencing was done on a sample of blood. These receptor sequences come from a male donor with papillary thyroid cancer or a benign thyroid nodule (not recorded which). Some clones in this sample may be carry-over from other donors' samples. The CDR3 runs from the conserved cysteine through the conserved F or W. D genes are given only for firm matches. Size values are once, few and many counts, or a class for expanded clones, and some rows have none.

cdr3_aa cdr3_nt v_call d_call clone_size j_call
CASSLGGNTEAFF TGTGCCAGCAGTTTAGGCGGCAACACTGAAGCTTTCTTT TRBV28 NA medium-sized TRBJ1-1
CASSFASGSTGHEQYF TGTGCCAGCAGCTTCGCTAGCGGGAGCACCGGGCACGAGCAGTACTTC TRBV7-2 TRBD2 NA TRBJ2-7
CASSHRGLDQPQHF TGTGCCAGCAGCCACAGGGGGCTTGATCAGCCCCAGCATTTT TRBV3-1 TRBD1 many TRBJ1-5
CVGGFPNTEAFF TGTGTAGGGGGTTTTCCGAACACTGAAGCTTTCTTT TRBV19 NA many TRBJ1-1
CASSLRAVTGNSPLHF TGCGCCAGCAGCTTGAGAGCAGTCACTGGGAATTCACCCCTCCACTTT TRBV5-1 NA medium-sized TRBJ1-6
CASSTHRVATEAFF TGTGCCAGCAGTACCCACCGGGTTGCCACTGAAGCTTTCTTT TRBV27 NA few TRBJ1-1
CASSPGQGRSTGELFF TGTGCCAGCAGCCCCGGACAGGGGAGGAGCACCGGGGAGCTGTTTTTT TRBV7-3 TRBD1 many TRBJ2-2
CASRHPGQGADTQYF TGTGCCAGCAGACACCCGGGACAGGGAGCAGATACGCAGTATTTT TRBV11-1 TRBD1 many TRBJ2-3
CASGEAPAYVRGINEKLFF TGTGCCAGCGGTGAAGCGCCAGCCTACGTACGGGGGATTAACGAAAAACTGTTTTTT TRBV2 NA NA TRBJ1-4
CASSIGQTNQPQHF TGTGCCAGTAGTATTGGACAGACCAATCAGCCCCAGCATTTT TRBV19 NA many TRBJ1-5
CASRKTRDTLYEQYF TGTGCCAGTCGGAAGACCCGGGACACCCTCTACGAGCAGTACTTC TRBV19 NA NA TRBJ2-7
CASSFSGGGTEAFF TGCGCCAGCAGCTTTTCCGGCGGGGGTACTGAAGCTTTCTTT TRBV5-1 NA many TRBJ1-1
CSASQPSLLTDTQYF TGCAGTGCTTCCCAGCCTAGCCTCCTAACAGATACGCAGTATTTT TRBV20-1 NA many TRBJ2-3
CASSLRPLNTEAFF TGTGCCAGCAGTTTAAGGCCGCTGAACACTGAAGCTTTCTTT TRBV28 NA few TRBJ1-1
CASSLSSGGRETQYF TGTGCCAGCAGTTTAAGTTCGGGGGGAAGGGAGACCCAGTACTTC TRBV12-3/TRBV12-4 TRBD2 few TRBJ2-5
CASRQWDRGSHQPQHF TGTGCCAGCAGGCAATGGGACAGGGGATCGCATCAGCCCCAGCATTTT TRBV28 TRBD1 many TRBJ1-5
CATSDFLAGYTF TGTGCCACCAGTGATTTTTTGGCGGGCTACACCTTC TRBV24-1 NA many TRBJ1-2
CASSLASGSPDTQYF TGTGCCAGCAGTTTAGCTAGCGGGAGCCCAGATACGCAGTATTTT TRBV12-3/TRBV12-4 TRBD2 many TRBJ2-3
CASSPLDRGDYEQYF TGTGCCAGCAGCCCCCTAGACAGGGGGGACTACGAGCAGTACTTC TRBV5-6 TRBD1 NA TRBJ2-7
CASSPTTSGGTDTQYF TGTGCCAGCAGTCCCACGACTAGCGGGGGGACAGATACGCAGTATTTT TRBV6-1 TRBD2 many TRBJ2-3
CSAETNTGGREQYF TGCAGTGCAGAGACCAACACCGGGGGGCGCGAGCAGTACTTC TRBV20-1 NA NA TRBJ2-7
CASSLVPGQSYEQYF TGTGCCAGCTCACTAGTCCCGGGACAGAGCTACGAGCAGTACTTC TRBV18 TRBD1 NA TRBJ2-7
CASSLEGFSPYEQYF TGTGCCAGCAGCCTGGAGGGGTTCAGCCCTTACGAGCAGTACTTC TRBV2 NA many TRBJ2-7
CASSGRGPRETQYF TGTGCCAGCAGTGGGAGGGGACCCCGGGAGACCCAGTACTTC TRBV27 TRBD2 many TRBJ2-5
CASGSTPGRGNTIYF TGTGCCAGCGGTTCCACCCCTGGTAGGGGAAACACCATATATTTT TRBV9 NA many TRBJ1-3
CASSDLGTGYEQYF TGCGCCAGCAGTGACTTGGGAACCGGTTACGAGCAGTACTTC TRBV10-1 NA many TRBJ2-7
CASSFRTGSYNEQFF TGCGCCAGCAGCTTTCGGACAGGGAGCTACAATGAGCAGTTCTTC TRBV5-1 TRBD1 many TRBJ2-1
CASSSSNEQFF TGTGCCAGCAGCTCCTCCAATGAGCAGTTCTTC TRBV12-3/TRBV12-4 NA many TRBJ2-1
CASRGQATDTQYF TGTGCCAGCCGCGGACAGGCGACAGATACGCAGTATTTT TRBV27 TRBD1 NA TRBJ2-3
CSAVLTSGLKGSGANVLTF TGCAGTGCTGTCCTGACTAGCGGTCTTAAGGGCTCTGGGGCCAACGTCCTGACTTTC TRBV20-1 TRBD2 medium-sized TRBJ2-6
CASSIEPTGMSGNQPQHF TGTGCCAGTAGTATAGAGCCGACAGGGATGAGTGGCAATCAGCCCCAGCATTTT TRBV19 TRBD1 NA TRBJ1-5
CASQLTGELFF TGTGCCAGTCAACTAACCGGGGAGCTGTTTTTT TRBV11-3 NA many TRBJ2-2
CASSWAGTLYGYTF TGTGCCAGCAGTTGGGCAGGCACCCTCTATGGCTACACCTTC TRBV6-2/TRBV6-3 NA NA TRBJ1-2
CASSGGQRQYEQYF TGTGCCAGTAGCGGGGGACAGCGGCAGTATGAGCAGTACTTC TRBV7-9 TRBD2 NA TRBJ2-7
CSAHPGQGGFEQYF TGCAGTGCTCATCCGGGACAGGGAGGTTTCGAGCAGTACTTC TRBV20-1 TRBD1 once TRBJ2-7
CASSLLGNNEKLFF TGTGCCAGCAGCTTGCTTGGGAACAATGAAAAACTGTTTTTT TRBV5-6 NA many TRBJ1-4
CASSLDTANYGYTF TGTGCCAGCAGTTTAGACACAGCTAACTATGGCTACACCTTC TRBV12-3/TRBV12-4 NA NA TRBJ1-2
CASSFANANYGYTF TGTGCCAGCAGCTTCGCCAATGCTAACTATGGCTACACCTTC TRBV11-2 NA medium-sized TRBJ1-2
CASSFRTTRGTDTQYF TGTGCCAGCAGCTTCCGAACAACGAGGGGCACAGATACGCAGTATTTT TRBV5-4 NA many TRBJ2-3
CASRETGAPRPQHF TGTGCCAGCAGGGAAACAGGGGCCCCTAGGCCCCAGCATTTT TRBV6-1 TRBD1 many TRBJ1-5